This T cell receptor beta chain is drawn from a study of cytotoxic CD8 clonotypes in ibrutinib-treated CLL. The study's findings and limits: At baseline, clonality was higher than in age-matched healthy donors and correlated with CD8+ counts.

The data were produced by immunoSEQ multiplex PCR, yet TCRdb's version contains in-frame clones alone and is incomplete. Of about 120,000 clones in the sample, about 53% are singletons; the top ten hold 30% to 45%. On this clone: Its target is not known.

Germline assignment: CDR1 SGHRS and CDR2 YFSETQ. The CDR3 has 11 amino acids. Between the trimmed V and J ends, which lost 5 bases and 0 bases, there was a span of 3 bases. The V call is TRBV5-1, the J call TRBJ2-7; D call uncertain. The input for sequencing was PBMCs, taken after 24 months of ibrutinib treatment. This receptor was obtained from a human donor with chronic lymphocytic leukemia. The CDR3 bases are TGCGCCAGCAGTATCTCCTACGAGCAGTACTTC. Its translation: CASSISYEQYF.